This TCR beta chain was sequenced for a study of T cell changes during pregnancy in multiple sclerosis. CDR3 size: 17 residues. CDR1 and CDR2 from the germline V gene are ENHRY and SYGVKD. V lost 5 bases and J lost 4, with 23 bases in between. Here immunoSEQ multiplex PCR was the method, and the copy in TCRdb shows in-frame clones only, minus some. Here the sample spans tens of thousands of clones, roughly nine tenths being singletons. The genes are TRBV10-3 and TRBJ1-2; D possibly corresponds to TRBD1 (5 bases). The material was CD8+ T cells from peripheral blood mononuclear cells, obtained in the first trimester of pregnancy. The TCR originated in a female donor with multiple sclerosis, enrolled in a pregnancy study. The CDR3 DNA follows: TGTGCCATCAGTCCCGACAGTAGTCGCGGCTGGACCTATGGCTACACCTTC. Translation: CAISPDSSRGWTYGYTF.